These 30 T cell receptor beta chains share one sample of origin, sequenced in a study of Ad26.COV2.S vaccination and SARS-CoV-2 variants. The table came from immunoSEQ multiplex PCR; TCRdb's copy has only in-frame clones and leaves some out. The top ten hold 9.5% to 15% of the sample, which has fewer than 500,000 clones, 80% to 95% seen once. Treatment specified: around 19 received Ad26.COV2.S at low or high dose, single or two shots; about 5 received placebo; per-sample allocation not given. Sampling was performed 63 days after the first vaccine or placebo injection. This specimen was peripheral blood, taken in a trial of Ad26.COV2.S vaccine versus placebo. All receptors derive from a person aged 18-60 years who received the Ad26.COV2.S COVID-19 vaccine or a placebo.

This chain connects TRBV18 to TRBJ1-1; 9 positions agree with TRBD1. Germline V gene data show CDR1 as KGHSH and CDR2 as LQKENI. The ends lost 10 bases at V and 4 bases at J; junction bases unmatched: 10. The CDR3 covers 14 residues. The CDR3 nucleotides read TGTGCCACCACCGGGACAGGGTTGTTCACTGAAGCTTTCTTT. This codes for CATTGTGLFTEAFF.

The rearrangement uses TRBV5-6 and TRBJ1-2; D is unresolved. Germline CDR1 reads SGHDT; CDR2 reads YYEEEE. Trimming cost V 4 bases and J 0 bases, with 13 bases left between them. The CDR3 is 15 residues long. This chain's CDR3 is CASSPAGVSNYGYTF. CDR3 sequence (DNA): TGTGCCAGCAGCCCCGCAGGAGTTTCTAACTATGGCTACACCTTC.

J is TRBJ2-5 and V is TRBV13, with 7 bases matching TRBD1. Germline trimming cut 5 bases from V and 2 bases from J; bases unmatched to any gene: 5. From germline, CDR1 is PRHDT and CDR2 FYEKMQ (reference sequence). The CDR3 covers 14 residues. The CDR3: CASSQDRAQETQYF. Here the CDR3 DNA reads TGTGCCAGCAGCCAAGACAGGGCTCAAGAGACCCAGTACTTC.

This clone was observed many times. This chain links TRBV19 with TRBJ2-7; D gene ambiguous. The V and J ends lost 3 bases and 3 bases respectively, with 15 bases between them. CDR1 LNHDA and CDR2 SQIVND come from the germline V gene (reference sequence). This CDR3 comprises 15 residues. CDR3 protein: CASSIGQRTFYEQYF. The CDR3 coding sequence is TGTGCCAGTAGTATCGGTCAGCGAACGTTCTACGAGCAGTACTTC.

J is TRBJ2-1 and V is TRBV7-9; TRBD2 agrees at 13 bases. Germline assignment: CDR1 SEHNR and CDR2 FQNEAQ (reference sequence). J lost 4 bases, V lost 4 bases, and 7 bases had no gene match. CDR3 length: 17 amino acids. The chain's CDR3 is CASSSGLAGETYNEQFF. The CDR3 DNA sequence: TGTGCCAGCAGCTCCGGACTAGCGGGAGAGACTTACAATGAGCAGTTCTTC.

The V call is TRBV18, the J call TRBJ1-2; perhaps TRBD1 as D (6 bases). The CDR3 spans 16 residues. V lost 3 bases, J lost 0 bases, and 14 bases lay in between. Germline V gene lookup returns CDR1 KGHSH and CDR2 LQKENI. CDR3 in amino acids: CASSPQGTSANYGYTF. In nucleotides, the CDR3 is TGTGCCAGCTCACCCCAGGGGACCTCAGCTAACTATGGCTACACCTTC.

This chain connects TRBV19 to TRBJ1-5, with D tentatively TRBD1 (5 bases). Germline assignment: CDR1 LNHDA and CDR2 SQIVND (reference sequence). This CDR3 region has 16 residues. The V and J ends lost 1 base and 0 bases respectively, with 10 bases between them. This CDR3 reads CASSIGTSHSNQPQHF. The CDR3 DNA sequence: TGTGCCAGTAGTATAGGGACATCTCATAGCAATCAGCCCCAGCATTTT.

DNA for the CDR3: TGTGCCAGCAGCGGGGTTACCTACAATGAGCAGTTCTTC. Translation: CASSGVTYNEQFF. The chain joins TRBV6-2 or TRBV6-3 to TRBJ2-1, with D possibly matching TRBD2 (5 bases). V was shortened by 6 bases and J by 2 bases, with 8 bases between the two germline ends. The CDR3 covers 13 residues. Germline CDR1 is MNHEY and CDR2 is SVGEGT.

The chain recombines TRBV27 with TRBJ2-2; D possibly corresponds to TRBD1 (8 bases). This CDR3 comprises 16 residues. Germline CDR1 and CDR2: MNHEY and SMNVEV (reference sequence). The V gene lost 6 bases and the J gene lost 7 bases, with 21 bases spanning the gap. DNA for the CDR3: TGTGCCAGCAGCCCGCCATACAGGGGGAGGGGCGGGGAGCTGTTTTTT. Translated, it gives CASSPPYRGRGGELFF.

This chain links TRBV4-3 with TRBJ1-1; 7 bases agree with TRBD1. The V and J ends lost 1 base and 1 base, in that order; junction bases with no gene match: 9. Germline lookup yields CDR1 LGHNA and CDR2 YSLEER. This CDR3 region has 17 residues. The CDR3 loop is CASSQATGDLENTEAFF. The CDR3 bases are TGCGCCAGCAGCCAAGCCACAGGGGATTTGGAGAACACTGAAGCTTTCTTT.

V usage is TRBV4-2 and J usage is TRBJ1-6, with a weak D call TRBD1 (6 bases). This CDR3 is built from 15 residues. Germline-derived CDR1 and CDR2 are LGHNA and YNFKEQ. Trimming took 5 bases from V and 9 from J, leaving 17 bases between them. CDR3 sequence reads: CASSSREQGSSPLHF. The DNA for the CDR3 is TGTGCCAGCAGCTCTAGGGAACAGGGTAGTTCACCCCTCCACTTT.

The chain couples TRBV6-5 to TRBJ2-7, with 13 bases matching TRBD2. This CDR3 is built from 13 residues. CDR1 is MNHEY and CDR2 is SVGAGI in the germline V gene. The V gene end was trimmed by 9 bases and the J gene end by 4 bases; junction bases not matched to a gene: 3. The CDR3 loop reads CASGLAGEYEQYF. The DNA for the CDR3 is TGTGCCAGTGGACTAGCGGGAGAATACGAGCAGTACTTC.

The chain links TRBV30 to TRBJ1-4; no clear D gene. CDR1 and CDR2 (germline): GTSNPN, SVGIG (reference sequence). V shed 4 bases and J shed 0 bases, with 9 bases lying between them. This CDR3 contains 14 residues. CDR3 residues: CAWKVASTNEKLFF. In DNA form, the CDR3 reads TGTGCCTGGAAGGTAGCCTCAACTAATGAAAAACTGTTTTTT.

This chain uses TRBV11-2 with TRBJ2-2; D uncertain. The CDR3 covers 12 residues. V lost 6 bases and J 6 bases, leaving 8 bases between the germline ends. From germline, CDR1 is SGHAT and CDR2 FQNNGV. CDR3 DNA sequence: TGTGCCAGCAGGGCCAGCTCCGGGGAGCTGTTTTTT. Translation gives CASRASSGELFF.

This rearrangement joins TRBV30 to TRBJ1-2; TRBD1 aligns across 10 bases. The J segment lost 5 bases and the V segment lost 8 bases, leaving 8 bases of the junction unmatched. The CDR3 is made up of 13 amino acids. Germline V gene sequence: CDR1 GTSNPN, CDR2 SVGIG (reference sequence). The CDR3 coding sequence is TGTGCCCTGAGACAGGGGGCTGATTATGGCTACACCTTC. It translates to CALRQGADYGYTF.

The V and J genes are TRBV18 and TRBJ2-5; D unresolved. There are 15 residues in the CDR3. With 5 bases removed from V and 3 bases from J, the gap between germline ends came to 16 bases. Germline CDR1 and CDR2: KGHSH and LQKENI. The CDR3 loop reads CASSALPAQKETQYF. In DNA, the CDR3 is TGTGCCAGCTCAGCGCTCCCCGCCCAAAAAGAGACCCAGTACTTC.

The chain carries TRBV27 and TRBJ1-5; TRBD1 matches 7 bases. With V trimmed by 6 bases and J by 5 bases, 7 bases remained unmatched. Germline V gene data show CDR1 as MNHEY and CDR2 as SMNVEV (reference sequence). The CDR3 is 14 residues long. CDR3 bases: TGTGCCAGCAGCCGACAGGGATTGTATCAGCCCCAGCATTTT. It encodes CASSRQGLYQPQHF.

CDR3 region: CASSVEASGRAIDTQYF. CDR3 nucleotide sequence: TGTGCCAGCAGCGTAGAAGCTAGCGGGAGGGCCATAGATACGCAGTATTTT. This chain joins TRBV9 and TRBJ2-3; 12 nucleotides agree with TRBD2. Germline V gene lookup returns CDR1 SGDLS and CDR2 YYNGEE. V lost 0 bases to trimming and J lost 5 bases; unmatched junction nucleotides: 7. The CDR3 runs to 17 residues.

The chain recombines TRBV28 with TRBJ2-4; TRBD2 is a possible D gene (6 bases). Germline V gene data show CDR1 as MDHEN and CDR2 as SYDVKM. V lost 5 bases and J lost 4, with 18 bases in between. The CDR3 runs to 16 residues. CDR3 in amino acids: CASSRNGGTKKNIQYF. DNA of the CDR3: TGTGCCAGCAGTCGAAACGGCGGGACGAAAAAAAACATTCAGTACTTC.

The rearrangement uses TRBV7-2 and TRBJ2-1, with D possibly TRBD2 on 6 matching bases. This CDR3 contains 15 residues. V lost 4 bases and J 10 bases, leaving 20 bases between the germline ends. CDR1 is SGHTA and CDR2 is FQGNSA in the germline V gene. DNA for the CDR3: TGTGCCAGCAGCTCCCTCCCGACTAGTGGAGGGGAGCAGTTCTTC. It is translated as CASSSLPTSGGEQFF.

V is TRBV6-2 or TRBV6-3 and J is TRBJ1-1; 8 bases are a match to TRBD1. The CDR3 sequence is 16 residues long. CDR1 is MNHEY, CDR2 SVGEGT, per germline. V trimming: 2 bases; J trimming: 4 bases; junction bases outside the gene matches: 9. The CDR3 spells CASSYEQGDWGTEAFF. The CDR3 DNA reads TGTGCCAGCAGTTACGAACAGGGGGACTGGGGCACTGAAGCTTTCTTT.

The chain is built from TRBV28 and TRBJ2-7, with D uncertain. The germline V and J ends were trimmed by 6 bases and 2 bases, with 11 bases remaining between them. CDR1 is MDHEN, CDR2 SYDVKM, per germline. The CDR3 has 13 amino acids. CDR3 amino acids: CASSPSLPYEQYF. The CDR3 nucleotides are TGTGCCAGCAGCCCCTCCTTGCCCTACGAGCAGTACTTC. Full variable domain (outside the CDR3, taken from reference TRBV28 and TRBJ2-7): DVKVTQSSRYLVKRTGEKVFLECVQDMDHENMFWYRQDPGLGLRLIYFSYDVKMKEKGDIPEGYSVSREKKERFSLILESASTNQTSMYLCASSPSLPYEQYFGPGTRLTVT.

This rearrangement joins TRBV19 to TRBJ1-5; D gene uncertain. The germline gives CDR1 LNHDA, CDR2 SQIVND (reference sequence). Trimming stripped 1 base from V and 3 bases from J, with 4 bases between. The CDR3 consists of 13 residues. In nucleotides, the CDR3 is TGTGCCAGTAGTATAGCCCACAATCAGCCCCAGCATTTT. The encoded protein is CASSIAHNQPQHF.

This chain connects TRBV27 to TRBJ1-5, with 7 bases fitting TRBD1. Losses at the gene ends were 5 bases for V and 0 bases for J; bases not matched to a gene: 13. CDR1 and CDR2 (germline): MNHEY, SMNVEV (reference sequence). This CDR3 contains 18 residues. The CDR3 nucleotides are TGTGCCAGCAGTACAAACCGGGACAGAGACTATAGCAATCAGCCCCAGCATTTT. Its translation: CASSTNRDRDYSNQPQHF.

The rearrangement joins TRBV19 to TRBJ2-1; D tentatively reads TRBD1 or TRBD2 (5 bases each). Germline loops: CDR1 LNHDA, CDR2 SQIVND (reference sequence). The CDR3 consists of 15 residues. V was pared by 4 bases and J by 4 bases, with 14 bases between. This CDR3 reads CASSSQRGGYNEQFF. The CDR3 nucleotides are TGTGCCAGTAGTAGTCAACGGGGCGGGTACAATGAGCAGTTCTTC.

A few counts support this clone. The CDR3 DNA is TGTGCCAGCATTCGAACGGGCAACTCCTACGAGCAGTACTTC. This translates into CASIRTGNSYEQYF. This chain connects TRBV28 to TRBJ2-7; D not resolved. With 7 bases removed from V and 0 bases from J, the gap between germline ends came to 13 bases. There are 14 residues in the CDR3. Germline V gives CDR1 MDHEN, CDR2 SYDVKM.

This clone was counted a few times. The chain uses TRBV2 and TRBJ1-6; TRBD1 agrees at 7 bases. Trimming at V came to 4 bases and at J to 7 bases, leaving 7 bases not matched to a gene. The germline gives CDR1 SNHLY, CDR2 FYNNEI. This CDR3 has 15 amino acids. The CDR3 reads CASSARQGDNSPLHF. Here the CDR3 DNA reads TGTGCCAGCAGTGCCAGACAGGGAGACAATTCACCCCTCCACTTT.

V is TRBV3-1 (or the pseudogene TRBV3-2) and J is TRBJ1-1; D might be TRBD1 (5 bases). Deletions cut 3 bases from V and 4 bases from J, with 9 bases between. This CDR3 has 13 amino acids. Germline CDR1 is LGHDT and CDR2 is YNNKEL (reference sequence). CDR3 nucleotides: TGTGCCAGCAGCCATCGGGGGGGCACTGAAGCTTTCTTT. Residues: CASSHRGGTEAFF.

This clone showed up just once. This chain connects TRBV5-6 to TRBJ2-3, with D perhaps TRBD1 (6 bases). The CDR3 runs 14 residues. Deletions cut 4 bases from V and 5 bases from J, with 14 bases between. Germline CDR1 SGHDT, CDR2 YYEEEE. The CDR3 region is CASSLTGLGDTQYF. CDR3 coding DNA: TGTGCCAGCAGCCTAACAGGGTTGGGAGATACGCAGTATTTT.

This clone was observed a few times. The chain combines TRBV5-4 with TRBJ2-1; D perhaps matches TRBD1 (6 bases). V dropped 4 bases and J dropped 4 bases, with 15 bases sitting between them. The CDR3 has 15 residues. CDR1 and CDR2 (germline): SGHNT, YYREEE (reference sequence). The CDR3 loop is CASSPSRDTYNEQFF. In nucleotides, the CDR3 is TGTGCCAGCAGCCCTAGCCGGGACACATACAATGAGCAGTTCTTC. Together with reference TRBV5-4 and TRBJ2-1, the CDR3 gives the full variable domain: ETGVTQSPTHLIKTRGQQVTLRCSSQSGHNTVSWYQQALGQGPQFIFQYYREEENGRGNFPPRFSGLQFPNYSSELNVNALELDDSALYLCASSPSRDTYNEQFFGPGTRLTVL.